This T cell receptor (beta chain) was captured by sequencing in a study of CD8 T cells in ankylosing spondylitis. The study's findings and limits: Clones tied to disease were said to be significantly enriched in matched ankylosing spondylitis synovial fluid. Characteristic of ankylosing spondylitis blood, it appeared, was a TCR beta motif comprising about 8 highly homologous variants.

The germline V gene has CDR1 SEHNR and CDR2 FQNEAQ (reference sequence). This CDR3 has 14 residues. J lost 7 bases, V lost 5 bases, and 8 bases had no gene match. This clonotype was seen only a few times. As yet, its antigen is unknown. It was by quantitative 5'-RACE with molecular barcodes that TCR beta libraries were made. Via MiXCR, TCRdb re-called the 5' RACE reads, giving one row per CDR3 protein. This table holds around 140,000 distinct CDR3 sequences, more than 15% found once. The V call is TRBV7-9, the J call TRBJ2-1; TRBD2 aligns across 7 bases. Specimen: blood, either unsorted or a sorted T cell fraction (not recorded which). The clonotype comes from a male donor with ankylosing spondylitis. The CDR3 region has the DNA TGTGCCAGCAGCGCGCCTGGACTAGAAAATGAGCAGTTCTTC. Its translation is CASSAPGLENEQFF.